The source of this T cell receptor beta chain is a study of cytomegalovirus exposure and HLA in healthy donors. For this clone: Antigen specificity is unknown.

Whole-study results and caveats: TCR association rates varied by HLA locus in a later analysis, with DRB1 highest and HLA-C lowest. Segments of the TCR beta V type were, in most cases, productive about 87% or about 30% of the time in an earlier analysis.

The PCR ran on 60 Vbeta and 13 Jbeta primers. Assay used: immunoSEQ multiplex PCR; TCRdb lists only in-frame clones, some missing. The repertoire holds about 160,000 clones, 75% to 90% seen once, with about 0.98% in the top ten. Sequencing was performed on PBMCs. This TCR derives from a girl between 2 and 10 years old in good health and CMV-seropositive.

The chain's CDR3 is CASSPGTSGSLDEQFF. The CDR3 region has the DNA TGCGCCAGCAGCCCGGGGACTAGCGGGAGTTTGGATGAGCAGTTCTTC. This chain links TRBV5-1 with TRBJ2-1, with 14 bases that match TRBD2. The V segment lost 4 bases and the J segment 8 bases; nucleotides outside the gene matches: 8. The CDR3 spans 16 residues. In germline, CDR1 is SGHRS, CDR2 YFSETQ.